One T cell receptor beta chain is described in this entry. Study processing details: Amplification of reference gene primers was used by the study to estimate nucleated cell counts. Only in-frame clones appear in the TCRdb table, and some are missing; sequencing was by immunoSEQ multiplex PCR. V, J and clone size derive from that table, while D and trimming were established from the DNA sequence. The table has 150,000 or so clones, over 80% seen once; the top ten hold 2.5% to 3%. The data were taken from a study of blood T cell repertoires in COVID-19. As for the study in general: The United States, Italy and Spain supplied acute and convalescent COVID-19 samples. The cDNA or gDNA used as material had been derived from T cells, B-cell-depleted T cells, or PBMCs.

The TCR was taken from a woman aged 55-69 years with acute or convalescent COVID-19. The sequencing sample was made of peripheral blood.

CDR3 residues: CAWSVGTGDYEQYF. CDR3 bases: TGTGCCTGGAGTGTAGGGACAGGGGACTACGAGCAGTACTTC. The chain joins TRBV30 to TRBJ2-7; 10 bases fit TRBD1. Germline V gene data show CDR1 as GTSNPN and CDR2 as SVGIG (reference sequence). This CDR3 has 14 residues. Unmatched junction bases numbered 2, after V lost 0 bases and J lost 3 bases.